This T cell receptor beta chain was retrieved from a study of T cell repertoires in cytomegalovirus infection. Study-level background: Signatures in public TCR beta sequences pointed to both CMV infection and matching HLA type. Overall study findings and caveats: Across the ex vivo response, the dominant clonotypes were HLA-C-restricted CMV-specific TCR beta clonotypes.

This clonotype was recorded at least ten times. The antigen remains unidentified. Trimming removed 5 bases at V and 0 bases at J, with 13 bases between. The CDR3 spans 15 residues. Germline V CDR1 and CDR2: SGHVS, FNYEAQ. Using its own MiXCR run on the reads, TCRdb lists one record per CDR3 protein. This sample has 550,000 to 850,000 distinct CDR3 sequences, with roughly 33% found just once. Sequencing was performed on cultured PBMCs, taken from culture after CMV antigen stimulation. The clonotype comes from a human donor in good health (CMV status not recorded). Some clones in this sample may be carry-over from other donors' samples. The chain links TRBV7-6 to TRBJ1-1, with D possibly TRBD1 on 6 matching bases. The CDR3 DNA sequence: TGTGCCAGCAGCCCCACGGGACACATGAACACTGAAGCTTTCTTT. Its translation: CASSPTGHMNTEAFF.